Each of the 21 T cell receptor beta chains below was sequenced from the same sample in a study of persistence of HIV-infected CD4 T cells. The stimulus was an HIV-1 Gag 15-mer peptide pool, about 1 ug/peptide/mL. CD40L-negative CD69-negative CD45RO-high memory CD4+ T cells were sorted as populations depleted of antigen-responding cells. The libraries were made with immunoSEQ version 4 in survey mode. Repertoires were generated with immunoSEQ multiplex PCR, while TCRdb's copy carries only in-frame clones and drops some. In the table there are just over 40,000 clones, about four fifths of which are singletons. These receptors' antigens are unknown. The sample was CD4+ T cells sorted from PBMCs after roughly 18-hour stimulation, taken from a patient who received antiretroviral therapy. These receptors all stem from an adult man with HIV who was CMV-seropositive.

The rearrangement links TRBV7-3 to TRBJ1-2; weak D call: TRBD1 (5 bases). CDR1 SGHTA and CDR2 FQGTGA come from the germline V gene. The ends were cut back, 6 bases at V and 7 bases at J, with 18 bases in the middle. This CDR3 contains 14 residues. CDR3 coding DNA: TGTGCCAGCAGTTTGGACGTATTAGGGGCTGGCTACACCTTC. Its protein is CASSLDVLGAGYTF. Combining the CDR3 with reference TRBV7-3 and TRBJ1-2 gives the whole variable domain GAGVSQTPSNKVTEKGKYVELRCDPISGHTALYWYRQSLGQGPEFLIYFQGTGAADDSGLPNDRFFAVRPEGSVSTLKIQRTERGDSAVYLCASSLDVLGAGYTFGSGTRLTVV.

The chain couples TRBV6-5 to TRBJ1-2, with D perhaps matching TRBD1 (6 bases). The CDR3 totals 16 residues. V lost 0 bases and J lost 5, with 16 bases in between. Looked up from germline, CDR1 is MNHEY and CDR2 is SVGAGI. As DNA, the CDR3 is TGTGCCAGCAGTTACTCGAGCCAGGGGTCTCGGTATGGCTACACCTTC. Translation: CASSYSSQGSRYGYTF.

The CDR3, as DNA: TGTGCTAGTGGTTTGGTACAGGACAGGGGCACTGAAGCTTTCTTT. As protein: CASGLVQDRGTEAFF. The chain employs TRBV12-5 and TRBJ1-1; 9 bases are a match to TRBD1. CDR1 is LGHNT, CDR2 FRNRAP, per germline. This CDR3 has 15 amino acids. V dropped 0 bases and J dropped 4; count of bases not matched to a gene: 3.

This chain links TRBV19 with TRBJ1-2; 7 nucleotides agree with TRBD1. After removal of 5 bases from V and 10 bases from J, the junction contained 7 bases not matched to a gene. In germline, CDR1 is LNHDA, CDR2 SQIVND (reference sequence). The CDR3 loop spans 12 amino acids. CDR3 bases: TGTGCCAGTAGTCTGTTGACAGGGCCCTACACCTTC. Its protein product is CASSLLTGPYTF.

The CDR3 protein is CASSPRTGRDYGYTF. DNA of the CDR3: TGTGCCAGCAGCCCACGGACAGGGAGGGACTATGGCTACACCTTC. The chain couples TRBV7-2 to TRBJ1-2; TRBD1 matches at 8 bases. Germline V lookup: CDR1 SGHTA, CDR2 FQGNSA. With V trimmed by 5 bases and J by 3 bases, 8 bases remained unmatched. The CDR3 length is 15 residues. Looking up the rest from reference TRBV7-2 and TRBJ1-2 gives the full variable domain: GAGVSQSPSNKVTEKGKDVELRCDPISGHTALYWYRQSLGQGLEFLIYFQGNSAPDKSGLPSDRFSAERTGGSVSTLTIQRTQQEDSAVYLCASSPRTGRDYGYTFGSGTRLTVV.

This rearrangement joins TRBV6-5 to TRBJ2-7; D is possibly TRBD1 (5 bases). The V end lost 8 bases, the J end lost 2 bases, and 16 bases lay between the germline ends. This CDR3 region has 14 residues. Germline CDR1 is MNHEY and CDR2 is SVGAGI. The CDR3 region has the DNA TGTGCCAGCTGGGCGGACAAGCAAACCTACGAGCAGTACTTC. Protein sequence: CASWADKQTYEQYF.

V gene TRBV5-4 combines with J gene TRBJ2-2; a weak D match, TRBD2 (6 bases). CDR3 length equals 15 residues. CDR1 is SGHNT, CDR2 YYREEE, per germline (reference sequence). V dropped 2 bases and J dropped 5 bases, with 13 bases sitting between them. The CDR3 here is CASSFGGPVTGELFF. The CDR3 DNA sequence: TGTGCCAGCAGCTTTGGAGGGCCCGTGACCGGGGAGCTGTTTTTT.

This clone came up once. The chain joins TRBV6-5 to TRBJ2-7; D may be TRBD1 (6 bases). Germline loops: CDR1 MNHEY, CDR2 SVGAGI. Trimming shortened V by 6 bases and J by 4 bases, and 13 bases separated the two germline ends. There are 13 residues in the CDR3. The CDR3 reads CASSSGERYEQYF. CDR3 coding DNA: TGTGCCAGCAGCTCAGGGGAGAGATACGAGCAGTACTTC.

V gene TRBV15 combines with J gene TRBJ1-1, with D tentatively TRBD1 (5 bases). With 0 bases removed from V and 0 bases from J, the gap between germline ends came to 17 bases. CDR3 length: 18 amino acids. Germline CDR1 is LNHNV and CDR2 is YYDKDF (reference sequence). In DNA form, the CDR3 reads TGTGCCACCAGCAGAGATCTTCAGGGATTCCTGATGAACACTGAAGCTTTCTTT. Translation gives CATSRDLQGFLMNTEAFF. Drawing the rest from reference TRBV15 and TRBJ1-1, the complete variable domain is DAMVIQNPRYQVTQFGKPVTLSCSQTLNHNVMYWYQQKSSQAPKLLFHYYDKDFNNEADTPDNFQSRRPNTSFCFLDIRSPGLGDTAMYLCATSRDLQGFLMNTEAFFGQGTRLTVV.

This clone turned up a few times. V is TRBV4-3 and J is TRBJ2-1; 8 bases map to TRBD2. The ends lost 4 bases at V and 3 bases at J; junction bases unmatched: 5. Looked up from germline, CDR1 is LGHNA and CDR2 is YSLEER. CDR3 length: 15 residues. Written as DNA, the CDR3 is TGCGCCAGCAGCCTGTCTAGCGGGTTCTACAATGAGCAGTTCTTC. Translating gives CASSLSSGFYNEQFF.

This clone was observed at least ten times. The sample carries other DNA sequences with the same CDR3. CDR3 residues: CASSLGSTEAFF. In DNA, the CDR3 is TGTGCCAGCAGTTTAGGAAGCACTGAAGCTTTCTTT. V is TRBV12-3 or TRBV12-4 and J is TRBJ1-1, with unresolved D. The CDR3 runs 12 residues. V was cut by 1 base and J by 4 bases, with 4 bases left in between.

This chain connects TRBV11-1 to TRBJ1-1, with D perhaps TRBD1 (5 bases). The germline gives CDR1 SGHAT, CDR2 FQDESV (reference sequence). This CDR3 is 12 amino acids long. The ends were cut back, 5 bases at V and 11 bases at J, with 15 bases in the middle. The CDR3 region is CASSHTGLHAFF. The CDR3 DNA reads TGTGCCAGCAGCCATACGGGACTTCATGCTTTCTTT.

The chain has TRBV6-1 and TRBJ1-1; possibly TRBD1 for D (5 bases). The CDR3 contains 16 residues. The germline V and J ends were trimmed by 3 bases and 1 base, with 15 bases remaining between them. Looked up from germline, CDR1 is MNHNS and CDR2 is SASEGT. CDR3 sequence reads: CASSEAPGRKNTEAFF. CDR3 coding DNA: TGTGCCAGCAGTGAGGCGCCGGGACGGAAGAACACTGAAGCTTTCTTT.

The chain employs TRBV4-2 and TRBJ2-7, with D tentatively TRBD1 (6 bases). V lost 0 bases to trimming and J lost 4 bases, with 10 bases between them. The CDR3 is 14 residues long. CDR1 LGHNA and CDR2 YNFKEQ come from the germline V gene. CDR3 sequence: CASSQEGTQYEQYF. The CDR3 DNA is TGTGCCAGCAGCCAAGAGGGGACACAGTACGAGCAGTACTTC.

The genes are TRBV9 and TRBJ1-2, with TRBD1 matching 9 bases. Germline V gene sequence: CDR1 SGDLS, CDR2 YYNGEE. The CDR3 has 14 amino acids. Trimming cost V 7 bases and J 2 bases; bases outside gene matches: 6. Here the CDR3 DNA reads TGTGCCAGCGTCCCGGGACAGGGAAACTATGGCTACACCTTC. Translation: CASVPGQGNYGYTF. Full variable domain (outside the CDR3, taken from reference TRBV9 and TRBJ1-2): DSGVTQTPKHLITATGQRVTLRCSPRSGDLSVYWYQQSLDQGLQFLIQYYNGEERAKGNILERFSAQQFPDLHSELNLSSLELGDSALYFCASVPGQGNYGYTFGSGTRLTVV.

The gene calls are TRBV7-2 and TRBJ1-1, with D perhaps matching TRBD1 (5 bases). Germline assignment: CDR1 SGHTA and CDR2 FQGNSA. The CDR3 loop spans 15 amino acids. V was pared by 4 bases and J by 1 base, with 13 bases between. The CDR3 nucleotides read TGTGCCAGCAGCTGGTCCGGGACGGCGAACACTGAAGCTTTCTTT. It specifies CASSWSGTANTEAFF.

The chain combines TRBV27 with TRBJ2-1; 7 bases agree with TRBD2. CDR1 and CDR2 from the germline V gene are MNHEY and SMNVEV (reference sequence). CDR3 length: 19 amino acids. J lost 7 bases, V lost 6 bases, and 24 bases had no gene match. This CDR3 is CASRSFWGGTWRGANEQFF. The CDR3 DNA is TGTGCCAGCAGGAGTTTCTGGGGGGGGACGTGGAGGGGAGCTAATGAGCAGTTCTTC.

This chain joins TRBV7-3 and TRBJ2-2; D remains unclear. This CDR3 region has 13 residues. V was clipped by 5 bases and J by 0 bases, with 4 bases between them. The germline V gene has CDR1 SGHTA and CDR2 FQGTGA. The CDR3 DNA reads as TGTGCCAGCAGCCAGACGAACACCGGGGAGCTGTTTTTT. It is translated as CASSQTNTGELFF.

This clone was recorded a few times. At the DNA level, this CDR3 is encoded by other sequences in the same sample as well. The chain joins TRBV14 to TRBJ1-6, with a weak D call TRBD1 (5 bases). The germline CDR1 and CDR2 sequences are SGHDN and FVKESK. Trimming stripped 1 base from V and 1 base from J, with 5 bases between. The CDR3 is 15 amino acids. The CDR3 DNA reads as TGTGCCAGCAGCCAAGGGGGGTCCTATAATTCACCCCTCCACTTT. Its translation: CASSQGGSYNSPLHF.

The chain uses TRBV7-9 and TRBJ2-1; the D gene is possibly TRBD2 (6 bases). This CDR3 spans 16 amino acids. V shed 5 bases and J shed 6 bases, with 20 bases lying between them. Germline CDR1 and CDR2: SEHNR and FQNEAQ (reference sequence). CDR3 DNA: TGTGCCAGCAGCCTCCGTTTAGCGGCGTATCTCAATGAGCAGTTCTTC. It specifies CASSLRLAAYLNEQFF.

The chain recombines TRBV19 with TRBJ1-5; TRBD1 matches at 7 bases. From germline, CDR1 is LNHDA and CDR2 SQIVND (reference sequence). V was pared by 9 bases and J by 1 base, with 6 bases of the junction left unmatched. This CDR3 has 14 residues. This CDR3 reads CASQMTGSNQPQHF. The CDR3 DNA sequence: TGTGCCAGCCAGATGACAGGGAGCAATCAGCCCCAGCATTTT.